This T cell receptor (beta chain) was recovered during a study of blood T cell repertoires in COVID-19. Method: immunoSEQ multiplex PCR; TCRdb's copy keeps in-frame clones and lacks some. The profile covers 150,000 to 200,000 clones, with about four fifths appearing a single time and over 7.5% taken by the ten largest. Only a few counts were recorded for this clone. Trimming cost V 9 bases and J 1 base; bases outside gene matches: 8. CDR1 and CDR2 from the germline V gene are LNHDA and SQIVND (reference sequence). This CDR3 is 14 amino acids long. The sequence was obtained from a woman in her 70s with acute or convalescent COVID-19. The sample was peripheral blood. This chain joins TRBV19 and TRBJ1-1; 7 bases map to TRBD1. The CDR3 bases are TGTGCCAGCGGAGGGGGCAGATGGAACACTGAAGCTTTCTTT. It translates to CASGGGRWNTEAFF.